The 2 T cell receptor beta chains below come from one sample, sequenced in a study of blood T cell repertoires in COVID-19. Data came from immunoSEQ multiplex PCR; TCRdb stores just in-frame clones and leaves some out. The data show approximately 250,000 clones, around nine tenths seen once. The sequencing input was peripheral blood. These receptors all stem from a man aged 25-45 years with COVID-19, enrolled during active disease.

The CDR3: CASSLSSGNTIYF. The CDR3 nucleotides are TGTGCCAGCAGTCTCTCCTCTGGAAACACCATATATTTT. The gene calls are TRBV12-3 or TRBV12-4 and TRBJ1-3; D is ambiguous. Trimming stripped 5 bases from V and 0 bases from J, with 5 bases between. This CDR3 is 13 amino acids long.

This chain uses TRBV3-1 (or the pseudogene TRBV3-2) with TRBJ1-2; D is ambiguous. CDR3 length: 17 amino acids. In germline, CDR1 is LGHDT, CDR2 YNNKEL (reference sequence). The V end was cut by 0 bases, the J end by 6 bases, with 20 bases between. The chain's CDR3 is CASSQDGAGDGWDGYTF. The CDR3 DNA follows: TGTGCCAGCAGCCAAGACGGAGCGGGAGACGGGTGGGATGGCTACACCTTC.